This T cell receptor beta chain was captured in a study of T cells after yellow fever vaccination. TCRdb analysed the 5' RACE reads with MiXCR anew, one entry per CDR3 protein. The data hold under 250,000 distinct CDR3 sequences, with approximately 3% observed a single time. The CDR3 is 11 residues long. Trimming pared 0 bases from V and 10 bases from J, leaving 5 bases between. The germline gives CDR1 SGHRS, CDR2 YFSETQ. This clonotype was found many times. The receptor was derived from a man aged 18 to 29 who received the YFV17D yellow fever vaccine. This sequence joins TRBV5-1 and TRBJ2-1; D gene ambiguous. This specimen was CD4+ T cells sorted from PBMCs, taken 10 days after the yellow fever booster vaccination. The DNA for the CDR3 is TGCGCCAGCAGCTTGGAACAGGAGCAGTTCTTC. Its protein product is CASSLEQEQFF.